The 5 T cell receptor beta chains below were found in one sample sequenced in a study of T cell repertoires in cytomegalovirus infection. One entry per CDR3 protein results from TCRdb running MiXCR on the reads. Seen here are approximately 260,000 distinct CDR3 sequences, about 18% observed once, and the top ten hold roughly half. What was sequenced was CD8+ T cells from PBMCs. These receptors originate from a human donor in good health (CMV status not recorded). Some clones in this sample may be carry-over from other donors' samples.

The chain carries TRBV12-3 or TRBV12-4 and TRBJ2-5; 9 bases are shared with TRBD1. CDR3 length equals 16 residues. After removal of 3 bases from V and 1 base from J, the junction contained 6 bases not matched to a gene. The CDR3 DNA sequence: TGTGCCAGCAGTTTCTTGGAGACAGGGGGCCAAGAGACCCAGTACTTC. Its protein product is CASSFLETGGQETQYF.

This clonotype was detected a few times. V is TRBV28 and J is TRBJ1-5, with unresolved D. The CDR3 sequence is 15 residues long. The V gene lost 7 bases and the J gene lost 4 bases, with 17 bases spanning the gap. Per germline, CDR1 MDHEN and CDR2 SYDVKM. DNA for the CDR3: TGTGCCAGCAACCGAGGCCGGGTAGCTAATCAGCCCCAGCATTTT. As protein: CASNRGRVANQPQHF.

The rearrangement joins TRBV20-1 to TRBJ1-2; D remains unclear. The CDR3 loop spans 10 amino acids. V gave up 6 bases and J gave up 8 bases, with 10 bases separating them. CDR1 is DFQATT, CDR2 SNEGSKA, per germline (reference sequence). CDR3 sequence reads: CSAGLSGYTF. Written as DNA, the CDR3 is TGCAGTGCAGGACTATCCGGCTACACCTTC.

This clonotype was recorded many times. The chain recombines TRBV28 with TRBJ1-4, with D unresolved. The CDR3 length is 15 residues. Trimming pared 3 bases from V and 4 bases from J, leaving 12 bases between. Per germline, CDR1 MDHEN and CDR2 SYDVKM. This chain's CDR3 is CASSFRFELNEKLFF. The CDR3, as DNA: TGTGCCAGCAGTTTCCGTTTTGAGCTTAATGAAAAACTGTTTTTT.

This clonotype was seen ten or more times. CDR3 nucleotides: TGTGCCAGCAGCCTCAAATTAGAGGTTCGGGGGGGGTCATACGAGCAGTACTTC. It yields the protein CASSLKLEVRGGSYEQYF. The rearrangement links TRBV7-2 to TRBJ2-7; TRBD2 matches 8 bases. This CDR3 comprises 18 residues. After removal of 5 bases from V and 4 bases from J, the junction contained 19 bases not matched to a gene. Germline CDR1 and CDR2: SGHTA and FQGNSA.